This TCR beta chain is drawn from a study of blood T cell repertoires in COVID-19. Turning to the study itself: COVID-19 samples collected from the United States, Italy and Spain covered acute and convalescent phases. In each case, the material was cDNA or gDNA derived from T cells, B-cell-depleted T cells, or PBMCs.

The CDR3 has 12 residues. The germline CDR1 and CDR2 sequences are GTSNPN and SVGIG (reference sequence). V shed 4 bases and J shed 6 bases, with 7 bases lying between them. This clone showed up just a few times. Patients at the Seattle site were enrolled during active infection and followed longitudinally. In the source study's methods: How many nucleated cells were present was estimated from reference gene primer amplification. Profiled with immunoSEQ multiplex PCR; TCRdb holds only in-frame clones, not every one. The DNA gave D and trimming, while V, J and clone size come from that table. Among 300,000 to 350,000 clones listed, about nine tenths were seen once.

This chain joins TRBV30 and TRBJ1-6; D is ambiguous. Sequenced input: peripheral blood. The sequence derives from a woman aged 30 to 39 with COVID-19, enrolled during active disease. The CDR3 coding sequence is TGTGCCTGGAACCAGGCTAATTCACCCCTCCACTTT. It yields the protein CAWNQANSPLHF.